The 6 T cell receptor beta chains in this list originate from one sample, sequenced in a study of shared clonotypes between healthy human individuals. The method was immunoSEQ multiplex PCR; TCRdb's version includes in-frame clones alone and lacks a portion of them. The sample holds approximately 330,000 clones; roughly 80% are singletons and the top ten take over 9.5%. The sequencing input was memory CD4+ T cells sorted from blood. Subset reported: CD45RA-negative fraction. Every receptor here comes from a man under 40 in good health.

CDR3 sequence reads: CASSLTVGEQYF. The CDR3 nucleotides are TGTGCCAGCAGTTTGACCGTTGGGGAGCAGTACTTC. The V call is TRBV28, the J call TRBJ2-7; no clear D gene. Per the germline V gene, CDR1 is MDHEN and CDR2 is SYDVKM. The CDR3 totals 12 residues. Trimming removed 3 bases from V and 7 bases from J, with 10 bases in between.

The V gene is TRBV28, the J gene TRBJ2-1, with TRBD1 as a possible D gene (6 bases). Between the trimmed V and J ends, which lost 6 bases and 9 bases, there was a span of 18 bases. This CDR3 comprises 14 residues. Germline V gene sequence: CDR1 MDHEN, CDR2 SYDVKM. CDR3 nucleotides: TGTGCCAGCAGCACCCTACAGGGCTCAAGTGAGCAGTTCTTC. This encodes CASSTLQGSSEQFF.

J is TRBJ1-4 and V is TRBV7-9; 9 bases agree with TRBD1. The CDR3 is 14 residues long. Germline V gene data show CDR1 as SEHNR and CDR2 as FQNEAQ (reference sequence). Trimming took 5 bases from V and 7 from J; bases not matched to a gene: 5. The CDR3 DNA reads TGTGCCAGCAGCGCGGGACAGGGTGGTGAAAAACTGTTTTTT. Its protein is CASSAGQGGEKLFF.

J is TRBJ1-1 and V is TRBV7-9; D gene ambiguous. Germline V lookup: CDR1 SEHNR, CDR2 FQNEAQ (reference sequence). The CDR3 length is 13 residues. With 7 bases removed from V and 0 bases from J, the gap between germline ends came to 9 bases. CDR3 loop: CASIEGLNTEAFF. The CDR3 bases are TGTGCCAGCATCGAGGGTTTGAACACTGAAGCTTTCTTT.

The CDR3 sequence: CASSSAGGHYGYTF. The CDR3 nucleotides read TGTGCCAGCAGCAGCGCAGGGGGCCACTATGGCTACACCTTC. The chain couples TRBV7-9 to TRBJ1-2, with 8 bases matching TRBD1. V trimming: 5 bases; J trimming: 3 bases; junction bases outside the gene matches: 5. Germline V gene sequence: CDR1 SEHNR, CDR2 FQNEAQ (reference sequence). The CDR3 loop spans 14 amino acids. Combining the CDR3 with reference TRBV7-9 and TRBJ1-2 gives the whole variable domain DTGVSQNPRHKITKRGQNVTFRCDPISEHNRLYWYRQTLGQGPEFLTYFQNEAQLEKSRLLSDRFSAERPKGSFSTLEIQRTEQGDSAMYLCASSSAGGHYGYTFGSGTRLTVV.

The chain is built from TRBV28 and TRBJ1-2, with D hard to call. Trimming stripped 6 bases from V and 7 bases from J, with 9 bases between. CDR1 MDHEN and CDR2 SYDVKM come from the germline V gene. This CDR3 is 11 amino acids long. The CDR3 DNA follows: TGTGCCAGCAGCTACAGTCTTGGCTACACCTTC. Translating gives CASSYSLGYTF.